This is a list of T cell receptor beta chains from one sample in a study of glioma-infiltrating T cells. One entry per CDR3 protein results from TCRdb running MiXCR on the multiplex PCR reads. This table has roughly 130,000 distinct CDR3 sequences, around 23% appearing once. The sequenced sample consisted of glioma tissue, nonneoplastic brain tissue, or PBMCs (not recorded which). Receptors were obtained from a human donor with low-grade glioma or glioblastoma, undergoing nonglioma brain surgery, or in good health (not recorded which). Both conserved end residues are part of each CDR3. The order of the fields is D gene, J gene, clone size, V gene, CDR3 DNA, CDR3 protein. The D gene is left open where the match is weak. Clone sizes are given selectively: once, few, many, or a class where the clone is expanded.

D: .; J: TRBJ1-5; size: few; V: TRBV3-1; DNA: TGTGCCAGCAGCCGGGAGATAAGTAATCAGCCCCAGCATTTT; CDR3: CASSREISNQPQHF
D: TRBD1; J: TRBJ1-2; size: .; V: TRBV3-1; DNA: TGTGCCAGCAGCCAAGATCAGGTCTCAGATACCTGGACAGGGGGCGCGTATGGCTACACCTTC; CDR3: CASSQDQVSDTWTGGAYGYTF
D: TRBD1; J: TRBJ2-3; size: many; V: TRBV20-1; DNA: TGCAGTGCTACCAAGGCAGGGGGTATCACAGATACGCAGTATTTT; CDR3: CSATKAGGITDTQYF
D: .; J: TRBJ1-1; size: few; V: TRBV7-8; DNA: TGTGCCAGCAGTCGGTTAGAGACTGAAGCTTTCTTT; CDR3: CASSRLETEAFF
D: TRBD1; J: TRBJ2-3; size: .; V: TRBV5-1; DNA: TGCACCAGCAGCTTGCCGGACAGGGGGCATGATACGCAGTATTTT; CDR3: CTSSLPDRGHDTQYF
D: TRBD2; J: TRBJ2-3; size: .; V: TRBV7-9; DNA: TGTGCCAGCAGCCAATTATCGGGGGGGCGGACAGATACGCAGTATTTT; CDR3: CASSQLSGGRTDTQYF
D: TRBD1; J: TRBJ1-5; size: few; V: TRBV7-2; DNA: TGTGCCAGCAGCTCCAGACAGGGGGCTCAGCCCCAGCATTTT; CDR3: CASSSRQGAQPQHF
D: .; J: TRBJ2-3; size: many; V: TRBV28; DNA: TGTGCCAGCCGGACCCGAAGAACGGGGACAGATACGCAGTATTTT; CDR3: CASRTRRTGTDTQYF
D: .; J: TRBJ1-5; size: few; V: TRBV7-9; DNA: TGTGCCAGCAGCCAAGACCTCTTTAAGCCCCAGCATTTT; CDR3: CASSQDLFKPQHF
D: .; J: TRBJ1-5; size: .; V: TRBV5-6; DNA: TGTGCCAGCAGGTCCGGACTAACAAGCAATCAGCCCCAGCATTTT; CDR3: CASRSGLTSNQPQHF
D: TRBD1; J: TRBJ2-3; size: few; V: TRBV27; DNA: TGTGCCAGCAGAGACAGGGTAGAGAGCACAGATACGCAGTATTTT; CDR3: CASRDRVESTDTQYF
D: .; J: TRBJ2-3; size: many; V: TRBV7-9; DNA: TGTGCCAGCAGCTCTACGTGGGGGCTGGGCACAGATACGCAGTATTTT; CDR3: CASSSTWGLGTDTQYF
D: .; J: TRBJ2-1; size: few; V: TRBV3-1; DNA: TGTGCCAGCAGCCACGCTCGGGACGGGAAGGAGTTCTTC; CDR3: CASSHARDGKEFF
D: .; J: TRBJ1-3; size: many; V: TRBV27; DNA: TGTGCCAGCAGTGTGGACAGAAACTCTGGAAACACCATATATTTT; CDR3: CASSVDRNSGNTIYF
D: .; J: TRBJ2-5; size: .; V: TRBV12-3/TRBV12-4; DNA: TGTGCCAGCAGGGCCCTTAGCGTAGAGACCCAGTACTTC; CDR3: CASRALSVETQYF
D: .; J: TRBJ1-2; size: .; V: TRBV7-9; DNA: TGTGCCAGCAGCTCCCCAGACCAGGCCCTCTATGGCTACACCTTC; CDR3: CASSSPDQALYGYTF
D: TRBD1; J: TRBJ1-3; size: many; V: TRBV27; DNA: TGTGCCAGCAGGTCGGACAGGGGGCTTGGAAACACCATATATTTT; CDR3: CASRSDRGLGNTIYF
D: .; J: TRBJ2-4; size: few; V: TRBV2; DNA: TGTGCCAGCCAAAGGCAGGGTGACATTCAGTACTTC; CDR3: CASQRQGDIQYF
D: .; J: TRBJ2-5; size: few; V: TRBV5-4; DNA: TGTGCCAGCAGCTCGGACAGTAAAGAGACCCAGTACTTC; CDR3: CASSSDSKETQYF
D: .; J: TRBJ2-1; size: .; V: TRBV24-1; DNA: TGTGCCACCAGCCTAGGGGGGGGGGCCTACAATGAGCAGTTCTTC; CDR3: CATSLGGGAYNEQFF
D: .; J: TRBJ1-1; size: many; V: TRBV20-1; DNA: TGCAGTGCTAACGAAAACCCTGACACTGAAGCTTTCTTT; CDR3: CSANENPDTEAFF
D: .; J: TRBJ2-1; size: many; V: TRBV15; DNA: TGTGCCACCAGCAGCGGGGGCTGGACAGATTACAATGAGCAGTTCTTC; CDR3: CATSSGGWTDYNEQFF
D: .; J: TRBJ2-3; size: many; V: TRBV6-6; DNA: TGTGCCAGCAGTTACGAGCGGACCCGACTGTATTTT; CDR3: CASSYERTRLYF
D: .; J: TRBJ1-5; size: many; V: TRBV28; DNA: TGTGCCAGCAGTTTGGTCGCCAATCAGCCCCAGCATTTT; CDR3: CASSLVANQPQHF
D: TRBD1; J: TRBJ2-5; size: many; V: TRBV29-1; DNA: TGCAGCGTTAGGACAGGGAAGGGAGAGACCCAGTACTTC; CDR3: CSVRTGKGETQYF
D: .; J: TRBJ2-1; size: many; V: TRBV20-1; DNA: TGCAGTGCCCGGGACAACCAGCAGTTCTTC; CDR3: CSARDNQQFF
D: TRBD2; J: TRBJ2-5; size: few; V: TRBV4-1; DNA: TGCGCCAGCAGCCAAGATGGAACGGGGGGGCCAGAGACCCAGTACTTC; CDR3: CASSQDGTGGPETQYF
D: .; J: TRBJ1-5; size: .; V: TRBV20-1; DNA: TGCAGTGCTAGCCCTCAGGGAAACGGCAATCAGCCCCAGCATTTT; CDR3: CSASPQGNGNQPQHF
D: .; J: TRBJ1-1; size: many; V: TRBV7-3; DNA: TGTGCCAGCAGACGAACAGGGAACACTGAAGCTTTCTTT; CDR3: CASRRTGNTEAFF
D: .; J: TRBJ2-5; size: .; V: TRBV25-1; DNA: TGTGCCAGCAGCTTCGCCGGTAGCCAAGAGACCCAGTACTTC; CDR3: CASSFAGSQETQYF
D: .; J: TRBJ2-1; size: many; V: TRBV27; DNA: TGTGCCAGCAGTACCCTGGGGGGTAACAATGAGCAGTTCTTC; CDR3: CASSTLGGNNEQFF
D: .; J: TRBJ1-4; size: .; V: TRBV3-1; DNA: TGTGCCAGCAGCCCCACCCGGACGGATGAAAAACTGTTTTTT; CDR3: CASSPTRTDEKLFF
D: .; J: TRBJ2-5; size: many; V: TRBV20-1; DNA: TGCAGTGAAAGGGATGGAGGGTCGGAGACCCAGTACTTC; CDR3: CSERDGGSETQYF
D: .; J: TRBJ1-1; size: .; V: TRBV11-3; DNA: TGTGCCACCTCGCAGACAGTGAACACTGAAGCTTTCTTT; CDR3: CATSQTVNTEAFF
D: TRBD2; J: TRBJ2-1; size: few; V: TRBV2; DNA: TGTGCCAGCAGTGAGAGGGGACTAGCGGGGCCTAACAATGAGCAGTTCTTC; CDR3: CASSERGLAGPNNEQFF
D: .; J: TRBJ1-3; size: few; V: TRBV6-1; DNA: TGTGCCAGCAGGGAAGGTGGAAACACCATATATTTT; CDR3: CASREGGNTIYF
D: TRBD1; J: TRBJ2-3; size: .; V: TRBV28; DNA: TGTGCCAGCAGTTCCATCAGACAGGGGAGAGTGGCAGATACGCAGTATTTT; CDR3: CASSSIRQGRVADTQYF
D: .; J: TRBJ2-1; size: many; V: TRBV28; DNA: TGTGCCAGCATCCAGGGGTCCCTGTACAATGAGCAGTTCTTC; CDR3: CASIQGSLYNEQFF
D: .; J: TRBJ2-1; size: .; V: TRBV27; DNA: TGTGCCAGCAGTTTGCAGGACTCCTACAATGAGCAGTTCTTC; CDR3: CASSLQDSYNEQFF
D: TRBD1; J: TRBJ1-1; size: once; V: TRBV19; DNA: TGTGCCAGTAGTACGACAGGGGGCCAGAACACTGAAGCTTTCTTT; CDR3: CASSTTGGQNTEAFF
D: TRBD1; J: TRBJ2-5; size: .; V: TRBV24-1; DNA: TGTGCCACCAGTGATCGGGGTCTCGGACAGGGTTACCAAGAGACCCAGTACTTC; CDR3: CATSDRGLGQGYQETQYF
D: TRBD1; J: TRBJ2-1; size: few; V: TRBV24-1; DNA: TGTGCCACCAGTGACTCGACAGGGTCCCGGTTCTTC; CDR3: CATSDSTGSRFF
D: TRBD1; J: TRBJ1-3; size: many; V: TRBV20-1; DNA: TGCAGTGCTGATAGACAGGGCCGCTCTGGAAACACCATATATTTT; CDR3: CSADRQGRSGNTIYF
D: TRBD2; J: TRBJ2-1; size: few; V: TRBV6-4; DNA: TGTGCCAGCAGTCCCTTGGGCGGGGGCTACAATGAGCAGTTCTTC; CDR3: CASSPLGGGYNEQFF
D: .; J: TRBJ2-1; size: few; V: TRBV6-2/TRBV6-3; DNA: TGTGCCAGCAGTTACCCGACGGAGTCGGGCAATGAGCAGTTCTTC; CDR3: CASSYPTESGNEQFF
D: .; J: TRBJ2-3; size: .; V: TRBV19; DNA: TGTGCCAGTAGTAGAATAGAGGCGAGCACAGATACGCAGTATTTT; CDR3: CASSRIEASTDTQYF
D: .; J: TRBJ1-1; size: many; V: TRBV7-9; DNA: TGTGCCAGCAGCGACAGCGTCTACACTGAAGCTTTCTTT; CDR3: CASSDSVYTEAFF
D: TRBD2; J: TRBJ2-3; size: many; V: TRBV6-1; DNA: TGTGCCAGCAGAGCCCAGGGCGGGGGGGCCGAAACGCAGTATTTT; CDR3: CASRAQGGGAETQYF
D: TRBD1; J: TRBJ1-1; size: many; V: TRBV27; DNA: TGTGCCAGCAGCGAGGGACAGAAGAACACTGAAGCTTTCTTT; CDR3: CASSEGQKNTEAFF
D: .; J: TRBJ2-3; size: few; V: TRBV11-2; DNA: TGTGCCAGCAGCCTGGACAGAGGTTGGCACACGCAGTATTTT; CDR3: CASSLDRGWHTQYF
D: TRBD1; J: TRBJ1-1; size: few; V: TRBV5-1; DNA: TGCGCCAGCGTTAGGGACAGGAGGAACACTGAAGCTTTCTTT; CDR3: CASVRDRRNTEAFF
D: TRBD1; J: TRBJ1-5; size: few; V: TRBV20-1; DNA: TGCAGTGCTACCTGGGACAGGGGTGCTCAGCCCCAGCATTTT; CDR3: CSATWDRGAQPQHF
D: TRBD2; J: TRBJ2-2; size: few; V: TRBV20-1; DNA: TGCAGTGCTAGAGAGGAGCGGGGGGGCGGATCCGGGGAGCTGTTTTTT; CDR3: CSAREERGGGSGELFF
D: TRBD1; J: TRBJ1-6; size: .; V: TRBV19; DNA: TGTGCCAGTAGTTGGGACAGGGTTAATTCACCCCTCCACTTT; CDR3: CASSWDRVNSPLHF
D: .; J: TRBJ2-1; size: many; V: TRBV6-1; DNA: TGTGCCAGCAGTGACTTGGACAGACTAAGTGGCAATGAGCAGTTCTTC; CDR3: CASSDLDRLSGNEQFF
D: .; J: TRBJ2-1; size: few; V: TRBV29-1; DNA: TGCAGCGGTGCCCGACAGTCGAGCTCCTACAATGAGCAGTTCTTC; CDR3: CSGARQSSSYNEQFF
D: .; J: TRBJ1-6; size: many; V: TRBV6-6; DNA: TGTGCCAGCAGTTACGGTGCAGGGGTATCCTATAATTCACCCCTCCACTTT; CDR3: CASSYGAGVSYNSPLHF
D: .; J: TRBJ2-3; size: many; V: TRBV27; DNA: TGTGCCAGCAGTCCCAAGGCAGGGATCCTCACAGATACGCAGTATTTT; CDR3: CASSPKAGILTDTQYF
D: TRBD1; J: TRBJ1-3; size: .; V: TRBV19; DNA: TGTGCCAGTGAAAGGACAGGGACTGGAAACACCATATATTTT; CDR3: CASERTGTGNTIYF